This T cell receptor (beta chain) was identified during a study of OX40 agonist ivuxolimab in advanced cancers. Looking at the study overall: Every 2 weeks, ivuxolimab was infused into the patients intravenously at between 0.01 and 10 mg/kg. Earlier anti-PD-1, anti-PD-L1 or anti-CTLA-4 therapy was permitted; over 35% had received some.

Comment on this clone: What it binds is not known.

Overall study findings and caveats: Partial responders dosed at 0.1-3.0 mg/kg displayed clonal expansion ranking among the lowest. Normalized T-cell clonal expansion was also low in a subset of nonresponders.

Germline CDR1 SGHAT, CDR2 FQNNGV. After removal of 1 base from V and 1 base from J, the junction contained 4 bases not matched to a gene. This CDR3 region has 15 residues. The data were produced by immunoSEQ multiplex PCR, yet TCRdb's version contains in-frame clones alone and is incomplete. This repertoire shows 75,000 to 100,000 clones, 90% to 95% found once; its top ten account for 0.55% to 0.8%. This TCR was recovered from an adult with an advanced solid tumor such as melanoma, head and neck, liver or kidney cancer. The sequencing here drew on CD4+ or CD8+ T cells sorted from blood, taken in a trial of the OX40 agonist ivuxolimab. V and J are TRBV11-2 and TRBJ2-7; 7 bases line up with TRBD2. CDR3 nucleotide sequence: TGTGCCAGCAGCTTAGGCTGGACTAGTTCCTACGAGCAGTACTTC. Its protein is CASSLGWTSSYEQYF.